This TCR beta chain was profiled in a study of spatial heterogeneity in lung cancer. Across the whole study: A strong correlation was found between TCR transcript counts in tumor regions and a T cell module score derived from matched bulk RNA-seq. A unique TCR and UMI combination showed up more than ten times in raw reads, on average.

This CDR3 is 13 amino acids long. V gave up 8 bases and J gave up 7 bases; unmatched junction bases: 4. By sample share, this clonotype is large. Its matching antigen is unknown. Because this beta chain is a stray read in a library intended to capture alpha chains, its abundance should not be given much weight. TCRdb re-called the 5' RACE reads with MiXCR, one entry per CDR3 protein. This table holds approximately 2,000 distinct CDR3 sequences, around a quarter found once. Sample time point: sample taken at primary tumor resection. Findings and caveats of the study: The study estimated around 7% alpha and more than 12% beta chain coverage of tumor T cells. Nonsynonymous mutation counts, ubiquitous and regional, were tracked by the respective counts of ubiquitous and regional expanded TCRs. Mutation counts in tumors were tracked by counts of expanded intratumoral alpha and beta TCRs.

This sample comprised lung tumor tissue, obtained at surgery. The receptor was isolated from a male donor with early-stage non-small cell lung cancer. The chain links TRBV12-3 or TRBV12-4 to TRBJ2-2, with 10 nucleotides matching TRBD2. The CDR3, as DNA: TGTGCCAGCGGAGCGGGAGGGGTCGGGGAGCTGTTTTTT. Amino acid sequence: CASGAGGVGELFF.